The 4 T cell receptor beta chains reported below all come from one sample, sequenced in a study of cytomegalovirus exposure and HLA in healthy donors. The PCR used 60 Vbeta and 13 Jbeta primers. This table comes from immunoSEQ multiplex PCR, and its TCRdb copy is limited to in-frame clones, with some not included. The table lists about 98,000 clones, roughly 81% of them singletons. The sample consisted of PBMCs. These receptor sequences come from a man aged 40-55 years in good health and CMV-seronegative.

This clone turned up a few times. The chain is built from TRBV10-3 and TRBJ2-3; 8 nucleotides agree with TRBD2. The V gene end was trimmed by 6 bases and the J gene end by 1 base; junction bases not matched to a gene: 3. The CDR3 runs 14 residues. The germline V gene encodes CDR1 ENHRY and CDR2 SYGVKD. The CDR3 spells CAIRELAGTDTQYF. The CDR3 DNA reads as TGTGCCATCAGAGAACTAGCGGGCACAGATACGCAGTATTTT.

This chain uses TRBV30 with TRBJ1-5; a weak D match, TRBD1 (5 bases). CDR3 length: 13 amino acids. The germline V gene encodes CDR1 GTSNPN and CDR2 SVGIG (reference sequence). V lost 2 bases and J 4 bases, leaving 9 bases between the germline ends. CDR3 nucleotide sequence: TGTGCCTGGAGTCTCGACAGAAATCAGCCCCAGCATTTT. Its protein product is CAWSLDRNQPQHF. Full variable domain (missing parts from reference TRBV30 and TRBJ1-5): SQTIHQWPATLVQPVGSPLSLECTVEGTSNPNLYWYRQAAGRGLQLLFYSVGIGQISSEVPQNLSASRPQDRQFILSSKKLLLSDSGFYLCAWSLDRNQPQHFGDGTRLSIL.

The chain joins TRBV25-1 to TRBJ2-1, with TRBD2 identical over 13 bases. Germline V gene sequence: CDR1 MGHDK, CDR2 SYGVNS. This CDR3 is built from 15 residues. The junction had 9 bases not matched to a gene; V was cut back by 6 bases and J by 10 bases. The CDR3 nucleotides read TGTGCCAGCAGCGAAACTAGCGGGGGGGCGCGGGAGCAGTTCTTC. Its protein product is CASSETSGGAREQFF.

CDR3 DNA: TGTGCCAGCAGCCTACCTTTATTTGGGGCCAACGTCCTGACTTTC. Translated, it gives CASSLPLFGANVLTF. The V gene is TRBV5-4, the J gene TRBJ2-6; D unresolved. Deletions cut 4 bases from V and 3 bases from J, with 11 bases between. CDR3 size: 15 residues. Germline CDR1 and CDR2: SGHNT and YYREEE (reference sequence).